At least ten counts were recorded for the clone carrying this T cell receptor beta chain. This CDR3 comprises 13 residues. Germline values: CDR1 SGHTA, CDR2 FQGNSA. V was pared by 5 bases and J by 4 bases, with 3 bases of the junction left unmatched. The investigators amplified TCR beta CDR3 regions from RNA transcripts. The HTBI primer set drove a first-round RT-PCR of the TCR CDR3. From the multiplex PCR reads, TCRdb called clonotypes with MiXCR, one entry per CDR3 protein. The data show hundreds of thousands of distinct CDR3 sequences, about 45% seen once. These data are taken from a study of T cells in Graves' hyperthyroidism and ophthalmopathy.

The material sequenced was peripheral blood or thyroid tissue (not recorded which). This chain joins TRBV7-2 and TRBJ2-5; 8 bases line up with TRBD1. The source of this sequence is a woman under 30 with Graves' hyperthyroidism. CDR3: CASSGQGRETQYF. The CDR3 bases are TGTGCCAGCAGCGGACAGGGACGAGAGACCCAGTACTTC.